These 7 T cell receptor beta chains were all obtained from the same sample, sequenced in a study of long-term antiretroviral therapy in people with HIV. immunoSEQ v3.0 was run at survey level. Data came from immunoSEQ multiplex PCR; TCRdb stores just in-frame clones and leaves some out. The table lists 30,000 to 45,000 clones, roughly 78% of them singletons. The sample in question was unsorted PBMCs, obtained 3.4 years after starting antiretroviral therapy. The receptors were gathered from a man in his thirties or forties with HIV.

This rearrangement joins TRBV7-2 to TRBJ2-7; D remains unclear. The CDR3 runs 13 residues. V was shortened by 1 base and J by 6 bases, with 10 bases between the two germline ends. Germline-derived CDR1 and CDR2 are SGHTA and FQGNSA. The CDR3 is CASSLEPGSEQYF. CDR3 nucleotides: TGTGCCAGCAGCTTAGAGCCCGGGTCCGAGCAGTACTTC.

This chain joins TRBV5-4 and TRBJ2-3; D may be TRBD1 (6 bases). This CDR3 contains 15 residues. Germline V gene data show CDR1 as SGHNT and CDR2 as YYREEE (reference sequence). The V gene lost 4 bases and the J gene lost 2 bases, with 14 bases spanning the gap. The chain's CDR3 is CASSEGQTVTDTQYF. Written as DNA, the CDR3 is TGTGCCAGCAGCGAAGGACAGACCGTCACAGATACGCAGTATTTT.

The chain employs TRBV27 and TRBJ2-3; TRBD2 might be the D (5 bases). The length of the CDR3 is 15 residues. CDR1 MNHEY and CDR2 SMNVEV come from the germline V gene (reference sequence). Deletions cut 3 bases from V and 6 bases from J, with 16 bases between. CDR3: CASSFLGTLVDTQYF. DNA of the CDR3: TGTGCCAGCAGTTTCTTGGGAACACTAGTGGATACGCAGTATTTT.

The table lists this clone with a count of one. V usage is TRBV7-3 and J usage is TRBJ2-3; 9 positions match TRBD1. Germline V gives CDR1 SGHTA, CDR2 FQGTGA. After removal of 5 bases from V and 2 bases from J, the junction contained 11 bases not matched to a gene. CDR3 length: 17 residues. CDR3 residues: CASSPTPGQGDTDTQYF. CDR3 nucleotide sequence: TGTGCCAGCAGCCCGACTCCGGGACAGGGCGACACAGATACGCAGTATTTT. Variable domain in full (rest from reference TRBV7-3 and TRBJ2-3): GAGVSQTPSNKVTEKGKYVELRCDPISGHTALYWYRQSLGQGPEFLIYFQGTGAADDSGLPNDRFFAVRPEGSVSTLKIQRTERGDSAVYLCASSPTPGQGDTDTQYFGPGTRLTVL.

This clone has a single count. The J gene is TRBJ2-5, the V gene TRBV27, with D maybe TRBD2 (6 bases). This CDR3 contains 14 residues. V lost 1 base to trimming and J lost 7 bases, with 13 bases between them. Per the germline V gene, CDR1 is MNHEY and CDR2 is SMNVEV (reference sequence). The CDR3 here is CASSLFERAGTQYF. For the CDR3, the DNA is TGTGCCAGCAGTTTATTTGAGAGAGCGGGGACCCAGTACTTC.

The V call is TRBV19, the J call TRBJ2-7, with TRBD2 matching 11 bases. The germline V gene has CDR1 LNHDA and CDR2 SQIVND (reference sequence). The CDR3 sequence is 15 residues long. With 1 base clipped from V and 2 bases from J, the junction kept 1 base outside the gene matches. CDR3: CASSIGGLAAYEQYF. DNA of the CDR3: TGTGCCAGTAGTATAGGGGGACTAGCGGCCTACGAGCAGTACTTC.

This clone turned up a few times. J is TRBJ2-7 and V is TRBV10-3; TRBD1 matches at 9 bases. The V gene end was trimmed by 10 bases and the J gene end by 4 bases; junction bases not matched to a gene: 5. CDR3 length: 12 residues. Germline V gene sequence: CDR1 ENHRY, CDR2 SYGVKD. The CDR3 sequence: CATSQGAYEQYF. In nucleotides, the CDR3 is TGTGCCACCTCACAGGGGGCATACGAGCAGTACTTC.